This T cell receptor beta chain was captured in a study of blood T cell repertoires in COVID-19. Study context: The United States, Italy and Spain supplied acute and convalescent COVID-19 samples.

Profiling relied on immunoSEQ multiplex PCR, and the TCRdb table lists in-frame clones only, not all of them. The data contain some 130,000 clones, about 87% of them singletons. The sample taken for sequencing was peripheral blood. This sequence was found in a human donor in a cohort sampled during active COVID-19.

The CDR3 spells CASTTSRNTGELFF. The CDR3 DNA is TGTGCCAGCACGACTAGCAGGAACACCGGGGAGCTGTTTTTT. The chain combines TRBV19 with TRBJ2-2; 7 nucleotides align to TRBD2. Germline CDR1 is LNHDA and CDR2 is SQIVND (reference sequence). The CDR3 is 14 amino acids. Germline trimming cut 9 bases from V and 1 base from J; bases unmatched to any gene: 5.